This T cell receptor (beta chain) was sequenced in a study of response to subunit inactivated influenza vaccine. General study results and limits: The authors put forward the suggestion that each seasonal influenza vaccination may bring in only a limited number of new T cells.

Trimming removed 6 bases from V and 6 bases from J; junction bases left unmatched: 10. The CDR3 consists of 15 residues. The germline V gene has CDR1 MNHEY and CDR2 SVGEGT. Comment on this clonotype: Its cognate antigen is unknown.

TCRdb redid the calling of the RT-PCR reads with MiXCR, one entry per CDR3 protein. The sample comprises around 650,000 distinct CDR3 sequences, 15% to 19% of which are singletons, and 11% rests with the top ten. This chain uses TRBV6-2 or TRBV6-3 with TRBJ2-7; 11 nucleotides align to TRBD1. The clonotype originates from a man aged 50-59 years who received an inactivated influenza vaccine. The source material was PBMCs from blood, sampled 12 days after vaccination. The CDR3 nucleotides are TGTGCCAGCAGACACCCCGGGACAGGGGGTTTCGAGCAGTACTTC. Amino acid sequence: CASRHPGTGGFEQYF.